The 8 T cell receptor beta chains below were found in one sample sequenced in a study of cytomegalovirus exposure and HLA in healthy donors. This PCR relied on a set of 60 Vbeta primers and 13 Jbeta primers. Repertoires were generated with immunoSEQ multiplex PCR, while TCRdb's copy carries only in-frame clones and drops some. The sample yields about 98,000 clones, over 70% seen once. The sequenced sample was PBMCs. Source of these receptors: a man younger than 35 in good health and CMV-seropositive.

The chain links TRBV4-2 to TRBJ2-5; 9 bases fit TRBD2. The CDR3 is made up of 16 amino acids. V gave up 0 bases and J gave up 2 bases; unmatched junction bases: 4. Germline-derived CDR1 and CDR2 are LGHNA and YNFKEQ. CDR3 sequence: CASSQEQAGGQETQYF. CDR3 bases: TGTGCCAGCAGCCAAGAGCAAGCGGGGGGACAAGAGACCCAGTACTTC.

V usage is TRBV28 and J usage is TRBJ2-7; possibly TRBD1 for D (5 bases). With 5 bases removed from V and 1 base from J, the gap between germline ends came to 21 bases. Germline loops: CDR1 MDHEN, CDR2 SYDVKM. The CDR3 consists of 17 residues. CDR3 residues: CASSRGSPQGKSYEQYF. The CDR3 bases are TGTGCCAGCAGTCGCGGTTCCCCTCAGGGAAAATCCTACGAGCAGTACTTC.

This chain links TRBV4-1 with TRBJ2-1; 8 nucleotides agree with TRBD2. The CDR3 is 13 amino acids. V lost 5 bases, J lost 9 bases, and 6 bases stayed unmatched. Per germline, CDR1 MGHRA and CDR2 YSYEKL. The CDR3 coding sequence is TGCGCCAGCAGCATGTCGGGGGGGCTTGAGCAGTTCTTC. Translated, it gives CASSMSGGLEQFF.

The J gene is TRBJ1-4, the V gene TRBV28; D is undetermined. This CDR3 region has 11 residues. CDR1 and CDR2 (germline): MDHEN, SYDVKM. With 6 bases removed from V and 7 bases from J, the gap between germline ends came to 6 bases. CDR3: CASRAPEKLFF. CDR3 DNA: TGTGCCAGCAGAGCCCCTGAAAAACTGTTTTTT.

The rearrangement joins TRBV6-1 to TRBJ1-1, with 7 bases matching TRBD1. With V trimmed by 10 bases and J by 7 bases, 9 bases remained unmatched. Germline lookup yields CDR1 MNHNS and CDR2 SASEGT. CDR3 length: 12 amino acids. The CDR3 region is CATSGGYFEAFF. CDR3 sequence (DNA): TGTGCCACCTCAGGGGGATACTTTGAAGCTTTCTTT.

This sequence joins TRBV6-1 and TRBJ1-2, with D possibly matching TRBD1 (5 bases). CDR1 MNHNS and CDR2 SASEGT come from the germline V gene. V was clipped by 3 bases and J by 4 bases, with 15 bases between them. This CDR3 is built from 15 residues. The CDR3 loop reads CASSDGWGRSYGYTF. Written as DNA, the CDR3 is TGTGCCAGCAGTGACGGTTGGGGCCGAAGCTATGGCTACACCTTC.

In this sample, this clone turned up once. This sequence joins TRBV5-1 and TRBJ1-1; TRBD1 matches 7 bases. This CDR3 has 14 amino acids. CDR1 and CDR2 (germline): SGHRS, YFSETQ. Trimming at V came to 2 bases and at J to 6 bases, leaving 7 bases not matched to a gene. DNA for the CDR3: TGCGCCAGCAGCTTCCAAGGACAGGCCCCTGAAGCTTTCTTT. Encoded protein: CASSFQGQAPEAFF.

The chain couples TRBV19 to TRBJ2-1; 8 bases align to TRBD1. V lost 7 bases, J lost 9 bases, and 23 bases stayed unmatched. In germline, CDR1 is LNHDA, CDR2 SQIVND (reference sequence). This CDR3 contains 18 residues. The CDR3 is CASTEDRGRLSAVGEQFF. The DNA of the CDR3 is TGTGCCAGTACCGAAGACAGGGGACGTCTCAGCGCCGTTGGTGAGCAGTTCTTC.